The clone carrying this TCR beta chain was picked up a small number of times. Its matching antigen is unknown. Trimming took 5 bases from V and 6 from J; bases not matched to a gene: 11. Germline CDR1 SGHTA, CDR2 FQGNSA. The CDR3 runs 16 residues. These data come from a study of T cells after yellow fever vaccination. General study points: Relatively few clonotypes were ones that appeared in both CD4 and CD8 compartments.

Each CDR3 protein gets one entry after TCRdb re-called the 5' RACE reads with MiXCR. The sample records about 580,000 distinct CDR3 sequences, about a sixth being singletons. This sample comprised PBMCs, obtained less than 6 days after the first yellow fever vaccination. The chain employs TRBV7-2 and TRBJ2-5, with 11 bases that match TRBD1. The source of this sequence is a man between 18 and 35 years old who received the YFV17D yellow fever vaccine. The CDR3 DNA reads as TGTGCCAGCAGCCCCTTCCCCGGACAGGGGGCGAAGACCCAGTACTTC. It specifies CASSPFPGQGAKTQYF.